This T cell receptor (beta chain) was documented in a study of blood T cell repertoires in COVID-19. Overall study: Collection of acute and convalescent COVID-19 samples took place in the United States, Italy and Spain. Nucleic acid was either cDNA or gDNA, and it came from T cells, B-cell-depleted T cells, or PBMCs.

The germline V and J ends were trimmed by 2 bases and 3 bases, with 10 bases remaining between them. Germline V gives CDR1 MNHEY, CDR2 SVGEGT. The CDR3 covers 15 residues. Participants came from some 23 US areas, aged about 18 to 95 years. Under the authors' procedure: Amplification of reference gene primers provided the estimated nucleated cell counts. Using immunoSEQ multiplex PCR, the repertoire was profiled, and TCRdb retains in-frame clones only, with some absent. That table gives V, J and clone size, and the DNA gave D and trimming. Of 200,000 to 300,000 clones in the sample, approximately 88% were seen once.

The sequence came from a middle-aged woman with acute COVID-19. The rearrangement joins TRBV6-2 or TRBV6-3 to TRBJ2-2, with D uncertain. The specimen was PBMCs or T cells enriched from blood (not recorded which). The CDR3 coding sequence is TGTGCCAGCAGTTACACCCAGATTTACACCGGGGAGCTGTTTTTT. Its protein is CASSYTQIYTGELFF.